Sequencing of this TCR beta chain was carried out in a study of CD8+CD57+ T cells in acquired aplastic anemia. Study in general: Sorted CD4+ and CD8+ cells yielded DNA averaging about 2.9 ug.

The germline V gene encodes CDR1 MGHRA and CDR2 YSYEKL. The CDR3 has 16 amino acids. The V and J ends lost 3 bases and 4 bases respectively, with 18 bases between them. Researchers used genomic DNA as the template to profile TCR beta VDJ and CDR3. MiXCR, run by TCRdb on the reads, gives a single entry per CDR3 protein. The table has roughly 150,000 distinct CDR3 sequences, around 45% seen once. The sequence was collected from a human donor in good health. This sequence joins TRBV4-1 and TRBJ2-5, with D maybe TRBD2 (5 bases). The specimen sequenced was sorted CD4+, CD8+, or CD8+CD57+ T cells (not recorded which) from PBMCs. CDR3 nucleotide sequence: TGCGCCAGCAGCCACGGAAGCGGCTCCGAGGGAGAGACCCAGTACTTC. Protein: CASSHGSGSEGETQYF.